One sample yielded the 6 T cell receptor beta chains listed below, sequenced in a study of Graves' ophthalmopathy and Graves' hyperthyroidism. For repertoire sequencing, the TCR beta CDR3 regions were amplified from RNA transcripts. Amplification began with first-round RT-PCR using HTBI primers, then second-round multiplex PCR was performed. Each CDR3 protein gets one entry after TCRdb re-called the multiplex PCR reads with MiXCR. The sample lists over a million distinct CDR3 sequences, about 40% seen once, with around 10% in the top ten. Sample: peripheral blood or thyroid tissue (not recorded which). The receptors here all came from an adult man with Graves' hyperthyroidism.

This clonotype came up many times. V usage is TRBV4-1 and J usage is TRBJ1-2; TRBD1 matches at 8 bases. Germline loops: CDR1 MGHRA, CDR2 YSYEKL. CDR3 length: 15 residues. V trimming: 4 bases; J trimming: 2 bases; junction bases outside the gene matches: 6. The CDR3 coding sequence is TGCGCCAGCAGCCCGACAGGGGAGGCGAACTATGGCTACACCTTC. Translation: CASSPTGEANYGYTF.

The rearrangement joins TRBV7-8 to TRBJ1-1, with 9 bases matching TRBD1. Germline lookup yields CDR1 SGHVS and CDR2 FQNEAQ. The V segment lost 6 bases and the J segment 5 bases; nucleotides outside the gene matches: 10. The CDR3 spans 15 residues. For the CDR3, the DNA is TGTGCCAGCAGGTCTGGGACAGGGTCTTGGACTGAAGCTTTCTTT. This encodes CASRSGTGSWTEAFF. The full variable domain, rest sourced from reference TRBV7-8 and TRBJ1-1, is GAGVSQSPRYKVAKRGQDVALRCDPISGHVSLFWYQQALGQGPEFLTYFQNEAQLDKSGLPSDRFFAERPEGSVSTLKIQRTQQEDSAVYLCASRSGTGSWTEAFFGQGTRLTVV.

This clonotype was observed a few times. The chain is built from TRBV7-2 and TRBJ2-5; D is possibly TRBD2 (6 bases). The CDR3 consists of 16 residues. Germline CDR1 and CDR2: SGHTA and FQGNSA. The germline V and J ends were trimmed by 3 bases and 4 bases, with 18 bases remaining between them. DNA of the CDR3: TGTGCCAGCAGCTTGGCCGGGGCGGGAACACGAGAGACCCAGTACTTC. This sequence encodes CASSLAGAGTRETQYF.

This clonotype has ten or more counts. The chain links TRBV20-1 to TRBJ1-5, with 8 bases lining up with TRBD1. Trimming cost V 5 bases and J 7 bases; bases outside gene matches: 7. CDR3 length: 13 residues. The germline V gene encodes CDR1 DFQATT and CDR2 SNEGSKA (reference sequence). CDR3 sequence (DNA): TGCAGTGCTCCCCAGGGGGCTAACCAGCCCCAGCATTTT. Protein sequence: CSAPQGANQPQHF.

This clonotype was recorded at least ten times. The gene calls are TRBV20-1 and TRBJ1-1; D remains ambiguous. CDR1 and CDR2 (germline): DFQATT, SNEGSKA (reference sequence). The CDR3 is made up of 11 amino acids. V was clipped by 2 bases and J by 5 bases, with 6 bases between them. CDR3 bases: TGCAGTGCTAGATCTTGGACTGAAGCTTTCTTT. It yields the protein CSARSWTEAFF.

This chain joins TRBV25-1 and TRBJ2-7; 12 bases map to TRBD1. The J segment lost 6 bases and the V segment lost 4 bases, leaving 7 bases of the junction unmatched. This CDR3 is built from 15 residues. Germline-derived CDR1 and CDR2 are MGHDK and SYGVNS. The CDR3 bases are TGTGCCAGCAGTGGTTCGACGGGACAGGGGGCCGAGCAGTACTTC. The encoded protein is CASSGSTGQGAEQYF.